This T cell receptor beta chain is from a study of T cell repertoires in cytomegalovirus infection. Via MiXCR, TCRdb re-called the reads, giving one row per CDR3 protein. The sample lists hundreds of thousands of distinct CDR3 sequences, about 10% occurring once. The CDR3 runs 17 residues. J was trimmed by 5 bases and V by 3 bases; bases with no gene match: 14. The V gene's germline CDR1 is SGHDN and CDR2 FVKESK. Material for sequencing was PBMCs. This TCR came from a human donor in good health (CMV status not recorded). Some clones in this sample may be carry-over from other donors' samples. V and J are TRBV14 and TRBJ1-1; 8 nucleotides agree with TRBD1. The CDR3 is CASSQTNRQGRKTEAFF. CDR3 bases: TGTGCCAGCAGCCAGACTAACCGACAGGGGCGGAAGACTGAAGCTTTCTTT.